Below are 26 T cell receptor beta chains sequenced from a single sample in a study of blood T cell repertoires in COVID-19. Sequenced by immunoSEQ multiplex PCR; TCRdb stores in-frame clones only, minus some. The sample includes some 240,000 clones, around 86% of them seen just once. The sample taken for sequencing was peripheral blood. The source is a man aged 60-69 years who had recovered from COVID-19.

The chain couples TRBV5-1 to TRBJ2-3, with D perhaps matching TRBD2 (5 bases). Per the germline V gene, CDR1 is SGHRS and CDR2 is YFSETQ. This CDR3 is 15 amino acids long. V shed 1 base and J shed 4 bases, with 13 bases lying between them. The CDR3 sequence is CASSLTRIGPDTQYF. CDR3 DNA sequence: TGCGCCAGCAGCTTGACTAGGATAGGTCCAGATACGCAGTATTTT. The variable domain in full, with the rest retrieved from reference TRBV5-1 and TRBJ2-3, is KAGVTQTPRYLIKTRGQQVTLSCSPISGHRSVSWYQQTPGQGLQFLFEYFSETQRNKGNFPGRFSGRQFSNSRSEMNVSTLELGDSALYLCASSLTRIGPDTQYFGPGTRLTVL.

In its sample, this clone was seen once. J is TRBJ2-3 and V is TRBV18; D unresolved. Germline assignment: CDR1 KGHSH and CDR2 LQKENI. The CDR3 extends over 14 amino acids. V dropped 1 base and J dropped 2 bases, with 7 bases sitting between them. CDR3 in DNA: TGTGCCAGCTCACCACGTACAGACACAGATACGCAGTATTTT. Protein product: CASSPRTDTDTQYF.

This sequence joins TRBV5-8 and TRBJ2-5, with 14 bases matching TRBD2. The CDR3 spans 16 residues. CDR1 and CDR2 from the germline V gene are SGHTS and YDEGEE. V lost 4 bases and J lost 1; bases outside the gene matches: 3. The CDR3 nucleotides read TGTGCCAGCAGCACTGGACTAGCGGGGGGCCAAGAGACCCAGTACTTC. Translating gives CASSTGLAGGQETQYF.

V usage is TRBV7-9 and J usage is TRBJ2-7; maybe TRBD2 (5 bases). CDR1 and CDR2 (germline): SEHNR, FQNEAQ (reference sequence). The germline V and J ends were trimmed by 5 bases and 2 bases, with 13 bases remaining between them. The CDR3 sequence is 14 residues long. CDR3 in DNA: TGTGCCAGCAGCCAAACCACACTAGCCTACGAGCAGTACTTC. Translating it yields CASSQTTLAYEQYF.

This clone has just one count. V is TRBV5-1 and J is TRBJ2-2; 7 bases map to TRBD2. The CDR3 has 14 residues. Germline V gene data show CDR1 as SGHRS and CDR2 as YFSETQ. Germline trimming cut 6 bases from V and 13 bases from J; bases unmatched to any gene: 15. In DNA, the CDR3 is TGCGCCAGCACAACCGGGACTACCTCTTTGAGGCTGTTTTTT. As protein: CASTTGTTSLRLFF.

The J gene is TRBJ1-1, the V gene TRBV19; 8 nucleotides line up with TRBD1. Unmatched junction bases numbered 10, after V lost 6 bases and J lost 10 bases. Germline assignment: CDR1 LNHDA and CDR2 SQIVND (reference sequence). There are 13 residues in the CDR3. Here the CDR3 reads CASSPTDRAGAFF. CDR3 nucleotide sequence: TGTGCCAGTAGCCCCACGGACAGGGCGGGAGCTTTCTTT.

The genes are TRBV5-8 and TRBJ2-3; 8 nucleotides agree with TRBD1. The CDR3 totals 15 residues. Germline CDR1 is SGHTS and CDR2 is YDEGEE. V was clipped by 4 bases and J by 5 bases; unmatched bases: 9. The chain's CDR3 is CASSPARGQVDTQYF. The CDR3 bases are TGTGCCAGCAGCCCAGCCAGGGGGCAGGTAGATACGCAGTATTTT.

V is TRBV5-1 and J is TRBJ1-3, with TRBD1 matching over 7 bases. The V gene end was trimmed by 4 bases and the J gene end by 1 base; junction bases not matched to a gene: 2. CDR3 length: 14 amino acids. Germline V gives CDR1 SGHRS, CDR2 YFSETQ. Here the CDR3 DNA reads TGCGCCAGCAGCGGGGACAGTTCTGGAAACACCATATATTTT. Residues: CASSGDSSGNTIYF. The full variable domain, its missing parts supplied by reference TRBV5-1 and TRBJ1-3, is KAGVTQTPRYLIKTRGQQVTLSCSPISGHRSVSWYQQTPGQGLQFLFEYFSETQRNKGNFPGRFSGRQFSNSRSEMNVSTLELGDSALYLCASSGDSSGNTIYFGEGSWLTVV.

CDR3 nucleotide sequence: TGTGCCAGCAGCCCAGCGGGAAACAATGAGCAGTTCTTC. Translated: CASSPAGNNEQFF. The chain is built from TRBV3-1 (or the pseudogene TRBV3-2) and TRBJ2-1, with 7 bases lining up with TRBD2. J lost 5 bases, V lost 4 bases, and 2 bases had no gene match. The CDR3 is 13 amino acids. CDR1 LGHDT and CDR2 YNNKEL come from the germline V gene (reference sequence).

The chain recombines TRBV24-1 with TRBJ1-2; D may be TRBD1 (5 bases). The CDR3 is 15 residues long. CDR1 KGHDR and CDR2 SFDVKD come from the germline V gene. Trimming pared 4 bases from V and 1 base from J, leaving 12 bases between. CDR3 residues: CATSEHPTGNYGYTF. DNA for the CDR3: TGTGCCACCAGTGAACACCCAACAGGTAACTATGGCTACACCTTC.

J is TRBJ1-2 and V is TRBV5-1; TRBD1 aligns across 7 bases. Per germline, CDR1 SGHRS and CDR2 YFSETQ. The CDR3 has 15 residues. V trimming: 4 bases; J trimming: 5 bases; junction bases outside the gene matches: 11. The CDR3 nucleotides read TGCGCCAGCAGCGAAACCGGACAGGTAGTATATGGCTACACCTTC. Translated: CASSETGQVVYGYTF.

V is TRBV7-3 and J is TRBJ2-6; perhaps TRBD1 as D (5 bases). The CDR3 runs to 16 residues. Germline CDR1 SGHTA, CDR2 FQGTGA. V was clipped by 5 bases and J by 0 bases, with 11 bases between them. CDR3 sequence: CASSHQGISGANVLTF. CDR3 nucleotide sequence: TGTGCCAGCAGCCACCAGGGCATCTCTGGGGCCAACGTCCTGACTTTC.

This clone was counted a single time. The V gene is TRBV6-1, the J gene TRBJ1-5; D is unresolved. Germline CDR1 MNHNS, CDR2 SASEGT. Trimming cost V 4 bases and J 2 bases, with 15 bases left between them. This CDR3 is built from 16 residues. The CDR3 reads CASSVPGVVGNQPQHF. The DNA of the CDR3 is TGTGCCAGCAGTGTCCCCGGGGTAGTCGGCAATCAGCCCCAGCATTTT.

This clone showed up just once. This CDR3 is CASSIDGGGATSYEQYF. As DNA, the CDR3 is TGTGCCAGTAGTATAGATGGAGGCGGGGCGACTTCCTACGAGCAGTACTTC. J is TRBJ2-7 and V is TRBV19; D possibly corresponds to TRBD2 (6 bases). The CDR3 extends over 17 amino acids. V was cut by 0 bases and J by 1 base, with 16 bases left in between. The germline gives CDR1 LNHDA, CDR2 SQIVND (reference sequence).

This sequence joins TRBV27 and TRBJ1-2; TRBD1 matches at 7 bases. The V and J ends lost 4 bases and 1 base, in that order; junction bases with no gene match: 6. This CDR3 has 15 amino acids. From germline, CDR1 is MNHEY and CDR2 SMNVEV (reference sequence). The CDR3 nucleotides read TGTGCCAGCAGTTCTCGACAGGGATATAACTATGGCTACACCTTC. Protein: CASSSRQGYNYGYTF.

V gene TRBV2 combines with J gene TRBJ2-7; a possible D gene is TRBD1 (6 bases). CDR3 length equals 18 residues. V lost 5 bases and J 1 base, leaving 24 bases between the germline ends. CDR1 SNHLY and CDR2 FYNNEI come from the germline V gene. The CDR3 protein is CASSTPNTWTEKSYEQYF. The CDR3 DNA reads as TGTGCCAGCAGTACCCCAAATACTTGGACAGAAAAATCCTACGAGCAGTACTTC.

This CDR3 is CAWSVGLAGSTFF. CDR3 sequence (DNA): TGTGCCTGGAGTGTTGGGCTAGCGGGTTCGACGTTCTTC. V is TRBV30 and J is TRBJ2-1; 8 bases agree with TRBD2. V gave up 0 bases and J gave up 15 bases; unmatched junction bases: 10. The length of the CDR3 is 13 residues. Germline CDR1 reads GTSNPN; CDR2 reads SVGIG (reference sequence).

The gene calls are TRBV13 and TRBJ1-2, with TRBD1 identical over 9 bases. Germline V CDR1 and CDR2: PRHDT, FYEKMQ (reference sequence). The CDR3 is made up of 13 amino acids. J lost 6 bases, V lost 7 bases, and 6 bases had no gene match. CDR3 sequence: CASKYRGLNGYTF. The CDR3 DNA sequence: TGTGCCAGCAAATACAGGGGGCTGAATGGCTACACCTTC.

This chain connects TRBV7-2 to TRBJ2-3; 11 nucleotides line up with TRBD2. The ends lost 3 bases at V and 2 bases at J; junction bases unmatched: 10. This CDR3 is 18 amino acids long. Germline V CDR1 and CDR2: SGHTA, FQGNSA. Here the CDR3 reads CASSFSPSGGLYTDTQYF. The DNA of the CDR3 is TGTGCCAGCAGCTTTTCCCCTAGCGGGGGGCTATACACAGATACGCAGTATTTT.

The rearrangement joins TRBV28 to TRBJ2-7; the match to TRBD1 covers 9 bases. Germline V lookup: CDR1 MDHEN, CDR2 SYDVKM. Germline trimming cut 6 bases from V and 4 bases from J; bases unmatched to any gene: 7. The CDR3 covers 14 residues. CDR3 sequence (DNA): TGTGCCAGCAGAAACGACAGGGGGAGGTACGAGCAGTACTTC. Translation: CASRNDRGRYEQYF.

This chain connects TRBV10-1 to TRBJ2-7, with D possibly matching TRBD2 (5 bases). Germline CDR1 reads WNHNN; CDR2 reads SYGVQD (reference sequence). The CDR3 sequence is 14 residues long. This CDR3 is CAKTPIGVSYEQYF. DNA for the CDR3: TGCGCAAAAACTCCGATCGGGGTCTCCTACGAGCAGTACTTC.

V and J are TRBV7-2 and TRBJ2-5; 9 nucleotides match TRBD1. The CDR3 is 16 residues long. Trimming cost V 1 base and J 5 bases; bases outside gene matches: 8. Germline-derived CDR1 and CDR2 are SGHTA and FQGNSA. Written as DNA, the CDR3 is TGTGCCAGCAGCTTAGTGTCACAGGGGGCGTTTGAGACCCAGTACTTC. Amino acids: CASSLVSQGAFETQYF.

This clone has more than one count but fewer than ten. The rearrangement joins TRBV7-9 to TRBJ1-2; 8 nucleotides match TRBD1. V dropped 2 bases and J dropped 8; count of bases not matched to a gene: 7. The CDR3 length is 14 residues. From germline, CDR1 is SEHNR and CDR2 FQNEAQ (reference sequence). The CDR3 sequence: CASSLTDRARGYTF. As DNA, the CDR3 is TGTGCCAGCAGCTTAACGGACAGGGCTCGGGGCTACACCTTC.

The chain employs TRBV18 and TRBJ2-2; 8 nucleotides line up with TRBD1. The CDR3 runs to 16 residues. Trimming cost V 3 bases and J 4 bases; bases outside gene matches: 7. CDR1 is KGHSH, CDR2 LQKENI, per germline. In DNA, the CDR3 is TGTGCCAGCTCACCTCCGACAGGGGAGAGCACCGGGGAGCTGTTTTTT. It encodes CASSPPTGESTGELFF.

This clone was seen a single time. The chain employs TRBV18 and TRBJ2-7; no definite D call. Trimming removed 0 bases from V and 3 bases from J, with 9 bases in between. Germline lookup yields CDR1 KGHSH and CDR2 LQKENI. The CDR3 runs to 14 residues. CDR3 amino acids: CASSPPTSLYEQYF. CDR3 sequence (DNA): TGTGCCAGCTCACCACCAACGAGTCTCTACGAGCAGTACTTC.

J is TRBJ2-7 and V is TRBV18; 10 bases map to TRBD2. CDR1 KGHSH and CDR2 LQKENI come from the germline V gene. Unmatched junction bases numbered 10, after V lost 3 bases and J lost 5 bases. This CDR3 is 16 amino acids long. In DNA, the CDR3 is TGTGCCAGCTCACCCGGGGTAGCGGGGGGCCAGAACGAGCAGTACTTC. This codes for CASSPGVAGGQNEQYF.